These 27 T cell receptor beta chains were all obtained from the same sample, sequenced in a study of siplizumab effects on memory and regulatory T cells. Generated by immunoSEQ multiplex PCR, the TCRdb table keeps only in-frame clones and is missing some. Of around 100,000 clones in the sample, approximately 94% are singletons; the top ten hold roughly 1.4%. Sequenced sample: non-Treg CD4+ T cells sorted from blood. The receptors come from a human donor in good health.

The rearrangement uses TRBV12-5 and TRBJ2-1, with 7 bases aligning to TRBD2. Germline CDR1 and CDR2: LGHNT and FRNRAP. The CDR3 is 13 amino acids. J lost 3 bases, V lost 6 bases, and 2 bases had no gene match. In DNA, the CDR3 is TGTGCTAGTGGAAGGGACTACTACAATGAGCAGTTCTTC. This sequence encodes CASGRDYYNEQFF.

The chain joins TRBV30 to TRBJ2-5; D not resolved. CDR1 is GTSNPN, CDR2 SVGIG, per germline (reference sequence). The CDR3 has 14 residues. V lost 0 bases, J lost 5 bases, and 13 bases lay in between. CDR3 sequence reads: CAWSVLERSETQYF. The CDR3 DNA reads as TGTGCCTGGAGTGTACTGGAGAGATCGGAGACCCAGTACTTC.

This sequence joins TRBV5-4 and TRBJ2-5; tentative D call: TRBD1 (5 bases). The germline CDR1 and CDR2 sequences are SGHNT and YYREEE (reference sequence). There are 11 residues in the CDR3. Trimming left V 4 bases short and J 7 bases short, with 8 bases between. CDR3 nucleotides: TGTGCCAGCAGCCAAAGGGGGACCCAGTACTTC. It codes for CASSQRGTQYF. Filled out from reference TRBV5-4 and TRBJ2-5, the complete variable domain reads ETGVTQSPTHLIKTRGQQVTLRCSSQSGHNTVSWYQQALGQGPQFIFQYYREEENGRGNFPPRFSGLQFPNYSSELNVNALELDDSALYLCASSQRGTQYFGPGTRLLVL.

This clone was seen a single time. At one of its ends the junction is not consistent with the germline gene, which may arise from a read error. The CDR3 reads CASSERLSGGRAF. The CDR3 DNA follows: TGTGCCAGCAGTGAAAGACTAAGTGGCGGGAGGGCGTTC. The gene calls are TRBV2 and TRBJ2-7; 9 nucleotides match TRBD2. Per germline, CDR1 SNHLY and CDR2 FYNNEI. The CDR3 has 13 residues.

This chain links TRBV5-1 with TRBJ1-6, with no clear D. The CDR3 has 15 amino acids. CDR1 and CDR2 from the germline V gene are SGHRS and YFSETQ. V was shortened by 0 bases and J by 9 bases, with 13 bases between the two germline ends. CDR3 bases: TGCGCCAGCAGCTTGGAAGTGGGTTTCCGTTCACCCCTCCACTTT. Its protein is CASSLEVGFRSPLHF.

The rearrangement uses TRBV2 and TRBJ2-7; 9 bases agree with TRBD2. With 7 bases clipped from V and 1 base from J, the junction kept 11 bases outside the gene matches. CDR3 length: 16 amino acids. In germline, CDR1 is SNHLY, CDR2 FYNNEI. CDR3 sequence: CASKTIAGVVSYEQYF. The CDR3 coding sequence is TGTGCCAGCAAAACAATAGCGGGAGTTGTATCCTACGAGCAGTACTTC.

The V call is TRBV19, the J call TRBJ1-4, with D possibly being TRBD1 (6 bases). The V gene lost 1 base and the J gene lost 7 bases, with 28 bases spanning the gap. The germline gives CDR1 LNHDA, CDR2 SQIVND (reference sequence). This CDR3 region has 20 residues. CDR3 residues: CASSIVPKILAQGLGEKLFF. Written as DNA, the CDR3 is TGTGCCAGTAGTATAGTACCTAAAATCCTGGCCCAGGGGCTCGGTGAAAAACTGTTTTTT.

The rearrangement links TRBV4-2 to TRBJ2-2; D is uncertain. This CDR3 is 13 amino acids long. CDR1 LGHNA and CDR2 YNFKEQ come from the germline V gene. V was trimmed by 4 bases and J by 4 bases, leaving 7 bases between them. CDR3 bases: TGTGCCAGCAGCCTACCGGGCACCGGGGAGCTGTTTTTT. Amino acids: CASSLPGTGELFF.

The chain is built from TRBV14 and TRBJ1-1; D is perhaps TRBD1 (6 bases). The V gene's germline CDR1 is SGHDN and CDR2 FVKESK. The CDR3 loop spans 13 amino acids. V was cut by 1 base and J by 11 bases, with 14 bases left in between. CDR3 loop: CASSQGTVGVAFF. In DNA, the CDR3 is TGTGCCAGCAGCCAAGGGACAGTAGGAGTGGCTTTCTTT.

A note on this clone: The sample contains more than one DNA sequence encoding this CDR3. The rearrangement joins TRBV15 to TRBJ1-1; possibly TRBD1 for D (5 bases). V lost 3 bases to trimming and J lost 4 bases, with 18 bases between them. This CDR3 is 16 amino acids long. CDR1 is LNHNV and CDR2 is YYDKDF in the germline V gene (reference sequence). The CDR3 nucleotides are TGTGCCACCAGCAGGGGTATCCAGGACAAGGGCACTGAAGCTTTCTTT. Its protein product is CATSRGIQDKGTEAFF.

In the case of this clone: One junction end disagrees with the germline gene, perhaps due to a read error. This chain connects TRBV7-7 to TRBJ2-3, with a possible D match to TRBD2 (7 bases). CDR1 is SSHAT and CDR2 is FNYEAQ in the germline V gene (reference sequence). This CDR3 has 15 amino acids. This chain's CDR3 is CASSLGGASTDTQYF. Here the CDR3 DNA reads TGTGCTAGCAGCTTAGGGGGGGCCAGCACAGATACGCAGTATTTT.

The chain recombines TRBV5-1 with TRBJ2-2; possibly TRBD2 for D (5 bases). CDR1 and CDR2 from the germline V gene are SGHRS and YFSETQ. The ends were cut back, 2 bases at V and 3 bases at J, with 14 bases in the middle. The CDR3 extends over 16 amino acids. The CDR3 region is CASSLEGPEDTGELFF. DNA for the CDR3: TGCGCCAGCAGCTTAGAGGGCCCAGAAGACACCGGGGAGCTGTTTTTT.

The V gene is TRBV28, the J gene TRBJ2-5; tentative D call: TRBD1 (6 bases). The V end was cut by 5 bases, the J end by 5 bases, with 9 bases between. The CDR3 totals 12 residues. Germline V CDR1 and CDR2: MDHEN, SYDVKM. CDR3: CASSTGRETQYF. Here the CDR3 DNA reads TGTGCCAGCAGTACAGGGCGGGAGACCCAGTACTTC.

CDR3 protein: CSVLDRAANTGELFF. The CDR3 bases are TGCAGCGTTTTGGACAGGGCCGCGAACACCGGGGAGCTGTTTTTT. The rearrangement uses TRBV29-1 and TRBJ2-2, with TRBD1 matching 8 bases. The CDR3 covers 15 residues. CDR1 and CDR2 (germline): SQVTM, ANQGSEA. With 5 bases clipped from V and 0 bases from J, the junction kept 5 bases outside the gene matches.

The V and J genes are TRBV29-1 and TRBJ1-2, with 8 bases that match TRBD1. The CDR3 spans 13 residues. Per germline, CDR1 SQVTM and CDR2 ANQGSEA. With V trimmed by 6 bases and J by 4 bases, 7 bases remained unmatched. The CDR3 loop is CSVMTGVAYGYTF. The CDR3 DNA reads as TGCAGCGTGATGACAGGGGTCGCCTATGGCTACACCTTC.

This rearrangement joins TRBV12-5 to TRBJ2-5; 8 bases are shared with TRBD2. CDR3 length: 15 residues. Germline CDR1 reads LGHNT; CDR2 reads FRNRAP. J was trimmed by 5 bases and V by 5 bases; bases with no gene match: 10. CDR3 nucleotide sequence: TGTGCTAGTGGTCCTCCGGGACTAGGAGAGGAGACCCAGTACTTC. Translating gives CASGPPGLGEETQYF.

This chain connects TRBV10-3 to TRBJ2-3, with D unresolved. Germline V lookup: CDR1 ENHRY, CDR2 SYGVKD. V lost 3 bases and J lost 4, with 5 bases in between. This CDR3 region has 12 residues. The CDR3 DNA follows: TGTGCCATCAGTGAAACATCAGATACGCAGTATTTT. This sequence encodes CAISETSDTQYF.

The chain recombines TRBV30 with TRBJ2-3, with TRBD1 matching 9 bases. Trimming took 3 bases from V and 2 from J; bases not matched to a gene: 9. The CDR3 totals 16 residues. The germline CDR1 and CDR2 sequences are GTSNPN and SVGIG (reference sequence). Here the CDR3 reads CAWSLMTGGYTDTQYF. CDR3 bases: TGTGCCTGGAGCTTAATGACAGGGGGGTACACAGATACGCAGTATTTT. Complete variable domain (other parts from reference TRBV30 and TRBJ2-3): SQTIHQWPATLVQPVGSPLSLECTVEGTSNPNLYWYRQAAGRGLQLLFYSVGIGQISSEVPQNLSASRPQDRQFILSSKKLLLSDSGFYLCAWSLMTGGYTDTQYFGPGTRLTVL.

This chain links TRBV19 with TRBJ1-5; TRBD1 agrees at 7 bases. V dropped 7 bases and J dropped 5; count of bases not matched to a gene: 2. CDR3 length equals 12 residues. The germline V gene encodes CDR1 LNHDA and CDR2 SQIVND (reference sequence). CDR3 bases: TGTGCCAGTACACAGGGGCATCAGCCCCAGCATTTT. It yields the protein CASTQGHQPQHF.

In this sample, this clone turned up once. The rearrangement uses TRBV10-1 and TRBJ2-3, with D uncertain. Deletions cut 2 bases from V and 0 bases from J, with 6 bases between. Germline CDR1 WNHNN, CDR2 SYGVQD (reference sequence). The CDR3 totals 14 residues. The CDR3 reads CASSEPASTDTQYF. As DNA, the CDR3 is TGCGCCAGCAGTGAGCCGGCCAGCACAGATACGCAGTATTTT.

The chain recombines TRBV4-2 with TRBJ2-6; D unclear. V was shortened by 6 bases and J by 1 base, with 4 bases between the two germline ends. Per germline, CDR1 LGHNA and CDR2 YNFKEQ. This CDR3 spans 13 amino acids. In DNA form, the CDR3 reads TGTGCCAGCAGTGCGTCTGGGGCCAACGTCCTGACTTTC. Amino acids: CASSASGANVLTF.

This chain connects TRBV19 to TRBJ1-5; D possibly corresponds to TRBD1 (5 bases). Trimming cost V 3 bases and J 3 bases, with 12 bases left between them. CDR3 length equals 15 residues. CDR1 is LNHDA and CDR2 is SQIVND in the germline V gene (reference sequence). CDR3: CASSIRQGLNQPQHF. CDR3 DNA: TGTGCCAGTAGTATTCGTCAGGGTCTCAATCAGCCCCAGCATTTT.

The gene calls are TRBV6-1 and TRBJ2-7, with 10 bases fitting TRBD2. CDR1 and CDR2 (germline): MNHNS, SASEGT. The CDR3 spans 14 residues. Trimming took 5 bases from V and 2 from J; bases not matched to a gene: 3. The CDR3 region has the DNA TGTGCCAGCAGTTGGACTAGCGGCCCCTACGAGCAGTACTTC. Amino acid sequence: CASSWTSGPYEQYF.

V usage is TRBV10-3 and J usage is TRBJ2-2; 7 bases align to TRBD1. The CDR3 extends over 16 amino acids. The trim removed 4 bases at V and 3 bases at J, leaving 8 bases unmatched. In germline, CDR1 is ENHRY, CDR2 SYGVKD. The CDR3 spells CAISGKQQGYTGELFF. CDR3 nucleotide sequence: TGTGCCATCAGTGGGAAACAACAGGGGTACACCGGGGAGCTGTTTTTT.

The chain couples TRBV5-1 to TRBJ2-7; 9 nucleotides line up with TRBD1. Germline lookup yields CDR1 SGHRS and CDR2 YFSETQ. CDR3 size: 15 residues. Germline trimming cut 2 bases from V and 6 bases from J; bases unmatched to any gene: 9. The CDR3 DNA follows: TGCGCCAGCAGCTTCGCGGGGACAGGGACACGCGAGCAGTACTTC. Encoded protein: CASSFAGTGTREQYF.

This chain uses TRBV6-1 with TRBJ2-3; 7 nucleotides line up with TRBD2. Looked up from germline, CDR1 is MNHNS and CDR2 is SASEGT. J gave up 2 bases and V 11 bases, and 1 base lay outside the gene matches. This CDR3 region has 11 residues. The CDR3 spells CAAGDTDTQYF. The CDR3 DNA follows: TGTGCCGCGGGGGACACAGATACGCAGTATTTT.

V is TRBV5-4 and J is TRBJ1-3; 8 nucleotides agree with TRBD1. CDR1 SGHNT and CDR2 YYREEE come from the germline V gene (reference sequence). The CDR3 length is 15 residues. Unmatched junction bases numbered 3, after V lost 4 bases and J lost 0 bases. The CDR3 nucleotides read TGTGCCAGCAGCCAAGACAGGGGCTCTGGAAACACCATATATTTT. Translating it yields CASSQDRGSGNTIYF.